This entry is about one T cell receptor (beta chain). Its cognate antigen is unknown. The germline gives CDR1 MNHEY, CDR2 SMNVEV (reference sequence). This CDR3 spans 14 amino acids. The V end lost 2 bases, the J end lost 3 bases, and 8 bases lay between the germline ends. This sample stems from a study of T cell repertoires in ileal Crohn's disease. Study details: All patients had surgery for stricturing (around 61%) or penetrating (39%) disease.

Here immunoSEQ multiplex PCR was the method, and the copy in TCRdb shows in-frame clones only, minus some. The repertoire holds some 3,500 clones, with 93% as singletons. Notes on the study in general: Active smokers at surgery had more clonal expansions than non-smokers. Every patient over 26.8% clonality showed endoscopic recurrence.

Time point specified: inflamed ileum from the surgical specimen. The V call is TRBV27, the J call TRBJ1-5; D gene ambiguous. What was sequenced was ileal tissue. The receptor was isolated from an adult with Crohn's disease. CDR3 nucleotides: TGTGCCAGCAGTTTAACAGTCTACAATCAGCCCCAGCATTTT. Translation: CASSLTVYNQPQHF.